Presented here are 15 T cell receptor beta chains from one specimen sequenced in a study of PD-L1 blockade in urothelial cancer. Repertoires were generated with immunoSEQ multiplex PCR, while TCRdb's copy carries only in-frame clones and drops some. The table lists approximately 71,000 clones, around nine tenths of them singletons, with around 3.3% in the top ten. The sample consisted of PBMCs, taken around atezolizumab (anti-PD-L1) treatment. All receptors come from a man in his 60s with urothelial cancer.

The V call is TRBV6-4, the J call TRBJ2-3; no definite D call. Germline V gene data show CDR1 as MRHNA and CDR2 as SNTAGT. This CDR3 has 14 residues. V shed 8 bases and J shed 1 base, with 13 bases lying between them. CDR3: CASHTYRRTDTQYF. The CDR3 coding sequence is TGTGCCAGCCATACATACAGACGCACAGATACGCAGTATTTT.

The chain combines TRBV6-5 with TRBJ2-1; 10 nucleotides align to TRBD2. The CDR3 runs to 15 residues. The ends lost 6 bases at V and 8 bases at J; junction bases unmatched: 10. The V gene's germline CDR1 is MNHEY and CDR2 SVGAGI. This CDR3 is CASSLRSGGAYEQFF. The CDR3 DNA is TGTGCCAGCAGCCTCCGGAGCGGGGGGGCCTATGAGCAGTTCTTC.

The chain links TRBV28 to TRBJ1-2; 7 bases fit TRBD1. The CDR3 totals 13 residues. Germline lookup yields CDR1 MDHEN and CDR2 SYDVKM. Trimming at V came to 5 bases and at J to 4 bases, leaving 4 bases not matched to a gene. CDR3 bases: TGTGCCAGCAGTCCGGGACAGCGCTATGGCTACACCTTC. Its translation is CASSPGQRYGYTF.

V and J are TRBV30 and TRBJ2-3, with 7 bases matching TRBD1. The CDR3 length is 14 residues. After removal of 2 bases from V and 7 bases from J, the junction contained 9 bases not matched to a gene. CDR1 is GTSNPN and CDR2 is SVGIG in the germline V gene (reference sequence). The CDR3 DNA is TGTGCCTGGAGTCTAGGACAGGATCGGAATACGCAGTATTTT. Translated: CAWSLGQDRNTQYF.

This clone was seen once. V usage is TRBV19 and J usage is TRBJ2-7; possibly TRBD2 for D (5 bases). V lost 3 bases to trimming and J lost 4 bases, with 7 bases between them. Germline CDR1 and CDR2: LNHDA and SQIVND (reference sequence). CDR3 length: 12 amino acids. The CDR3 sequence: CASSIPGYEQYF. Here the CDR3 DNA reads TGTGCCAGTAGTATCCCGGGGTACGAGCAGTACTTC.

The chain links TRBV7-2 to TRBJ2-7; TRBD2 matches 10 bases. This CDR3 is built from 16 residues. CDR1 is SGHTA and CDR2 is FQGNSA in the germline V gene. V dropped 1 base and J dropped 4; count of bases not matched to a gene: 7. The CDR3 is CASSLVPLAGMYEQYF. The CDR3 region has the DNA TGTGCCAGCAGCTTAGTACCACTAGCGGGAATGTACGAGCAGTACTTC.

The genes are TRBV6-5 and TRBJ2-2, with 8 bases lining up with TRBD2. The trim removed 5 bases at V and 2 bases at J, leaving 4 bases unmatched. Per the germline V gene, CDR1 is MNHEY and CDR2 is SVGAGI. This CDR3 is 15 amino acids long. CDR3 sequence: CASSRTSTNTGELFF. As DNA, the CDR3 is TGTGCCAGCAGTCGGACTAGCACCAACACCGGGGAGCTGTTTTTT.

The rearrangement links TRBV2 to TRBJ1-2, with TRBD1 matching 9 bases. The V gene end was trimmed by 4 bases and the J gene end by 2 bases; junction bases not matched to a gene: 11. This CDR3 contains 17 residues. Per germline, CDR1 SNHLY and CDR2 FYNNEI. In DNA form, the CDR3 reads TGTGCCAGCAGTGGAAGCATCCGGGACAGGGAGAACTATGGCTACACCTTC. Translation: CASSGSIRDRENYGYTF.

This clone has a single count. The chain has TRBV5-5 and TRBJ2-7, with 11 bases identical to TRBD2. V lost 4 bases, J lost 2 bases, and 5 bases stayed unmatched. The CDR3 runs to 15 residues. Per germline, CDR1 SGHKS and CDR2 YYEKEE (reference sequence). CDR3: CASSIGTSGTYEQYF. The CDR3 DNA reads as TGTGCCAGCAGCATCGGGACTAGCGGAACCTACGAGCAGTACTTC.

The CDR3 protein is CASRDRGHNEKLFF. The CDR3 DNA reads as TGTGCCAGCAGGGACAGGGGGCATAATGAAAAACTGTTTTTT. The chain couples TRBV6-1 to TRBJ1-4; 11 nucleotides align to TRBD1. This CDR3 has 14 residues. The V gene end was trimmed by 6 bases and the J gene end by 4 bases; junction bases not matched to a gene: 1. Germline V gene sequence: CDR1 MNHNS, CDR2 SASEGT.

This clone has only a few counts. The chain employs TRBV30 and TRBJ1-5; TRBD1 aligns across 8 bases. V was pared by 5 bases and J by 6 bases, with 6 bases of the junction left unmatched. CDR1 is GTSNPN and CDR2 is SVGIG in the germline V gene (reference sequence). This CDR3 spans 13 amino acids. DNA for the CDR3: TGTGCCTGGGAACAGGGGGGAAGTCAGCCCCAGCATTTT. Protein sequence: CAWEQGGSQPQHF.

The rearrangement links TRBV7-6 to TRBJ1-2, with D possibly TRBD1 on 6 matching bases. Germline CDR1 SGHVS, CDR2 FNYEAQ. V lost 1 base and J 4 bases, leaving 10 bases between the germline ends. This CDR3 spans 14 amino acids. The CDR3 spells CASSLDRAAYGYTF. DNA for the CDR3: TGTGCCAGCAGCTTAGACAGGGCGGCCTATGGCTACACCTTC.

The chain employs TRBV7-2 and TRBJ2-1; D perhaps matches TRBD2 (7 bases). Trimming stripped 1 base from V and 6 bases from J, with 13 bases between. Germline V gives CDR1 SGHTA, CDR2 FQGNSA. The CDR3 is 15 residues long. CDR3 DNA: TGTGCCAGCAGCTTAGTACAGGGAGGGCCCAATGAGCAGTTCTTC. It encodes CASSLVQGGPNEQFF.

This sequence joins TRBV30 and TRBJ2-3; 15 nucleotides align to TRBD2. The CDR3 is 16 amino acids. V was pared by 6 bases and J by 5 bases, with 9 bases of the junction left unmatched. Germline V gives CDR1 GTSNPN, CDR2 SVGIG (reference sequence). CDR3 protein: CACTPGLAGGGDTQYF. In DNA, the CDR3 is TGTGCCTGTACACCGGGACTAGCGGGGGGTGGAGATACGCAGTATTTT.

J is TRBJ2-2 and V is TRBV5-4; no reliable D call. CDR3 size: 16 residues. V was trimmed by 0 bases and J by 1 base, leaving 10 bases between them. Looked up from germline, CDR1 is SGHNT and CDR2 is YYREEE (reference sequence). Written as DNA, the CDR3 is TGTGCCAGCAGCTTGGTTGGGTCGGGGAACACCGGGGAGCTGTTTTTT. It codes for CASSLVGSGNTGELFF.